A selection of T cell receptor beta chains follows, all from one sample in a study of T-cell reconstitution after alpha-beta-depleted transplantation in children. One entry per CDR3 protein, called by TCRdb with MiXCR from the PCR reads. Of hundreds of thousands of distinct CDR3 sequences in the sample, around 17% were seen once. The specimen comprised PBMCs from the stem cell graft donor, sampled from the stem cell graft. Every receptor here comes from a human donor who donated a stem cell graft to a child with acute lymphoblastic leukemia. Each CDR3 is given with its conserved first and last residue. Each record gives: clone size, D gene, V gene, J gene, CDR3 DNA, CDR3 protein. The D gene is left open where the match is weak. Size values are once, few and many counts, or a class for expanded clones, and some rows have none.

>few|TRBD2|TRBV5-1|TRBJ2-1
TGCGCCAGCAGCTTGGGACTAGCGGGAGGGGCCCGAAGCGATGAGCAGTTCTTC
CASSLGLAGGARSDEQFF
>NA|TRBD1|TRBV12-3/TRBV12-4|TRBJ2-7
TGTGCCAGCAGTCGGACAGGGGCGACCTACGAGCAGTACTTC
CASSRTGATYEQYF
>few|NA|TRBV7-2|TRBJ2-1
TGTGCCAGCAGTTATACTAGCTACAATGAGCAGTTCTTC
CASSYTSYNEQFF
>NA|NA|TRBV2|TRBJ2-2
TGTGCCAGCGTACGACAGGAAGCGAACACCGGGGAGCTGTTTTTT
CASVRQEANTGELFF
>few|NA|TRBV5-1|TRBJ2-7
TGCGCCAGCAGCTTGGATATAGGGATGGGCTACGAGCAGTACTTC
CASSLDIGMGYEQYF
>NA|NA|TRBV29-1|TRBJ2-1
TGCAGCGTTGAAAAGTCGACCGTAGGTGAGCAGTTCTTC
CSVEKSTVGEQFF
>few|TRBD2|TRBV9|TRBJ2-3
TGTGCCAGCAGCGACGTACTAGCGGGAGGGCCAGATACGCAGTATTTT
CASSDVLAGGPDTQYF
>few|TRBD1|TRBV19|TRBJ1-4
TGTGCCAGTAGTCCCGGGACAGGAGCAACTAATGAAAAACTGTTTTTT
CASSPGTGATNEKLFF
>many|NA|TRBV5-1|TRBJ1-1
TGCGCCAGCAGCTTGAGCGGCAGCCCGAACACTGAAGCTTTCTTT
CASSLSGSPNTEAFF
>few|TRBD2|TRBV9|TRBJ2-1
TGTGCCAGCAGCGTAGTGGAGACTAGCGGGCGCAATGAGCAGTTCTTC
CASSVVETSGRNEQFF
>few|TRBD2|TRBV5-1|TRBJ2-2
TGCGCCAGCAGTATAGCGGGCTCCGGGGAGCTGTTTTTT
CASSIAGSGELFF
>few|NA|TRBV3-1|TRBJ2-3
TGTGCCAGCAGCCAACTAGCTAGCACAGATACGCAGTATTTT
CASSQLASTDTQYF
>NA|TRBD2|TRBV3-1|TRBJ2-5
TGTGCCAGCAGCGTTCTAGCGGGAGGGCCTGGGACCCAGTACTTC
CASSVLAGGPGTQYF
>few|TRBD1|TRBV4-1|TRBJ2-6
TGCGCCAGCAGCCCCATCACAGGGGGTGGCTCTGGGGCCAACGTCCTGACTTTC
CASSPITGGGSGANVLTF
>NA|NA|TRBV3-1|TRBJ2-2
TGTGCCAGCAGCCCAAGACTTGACACCGGGGAGCTGTTTTTT
CASSPRLDTGELFF
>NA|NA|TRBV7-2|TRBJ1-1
TGTGCCAGCAGCATACAGCGGACTGAAGCTTTCTTT
CASSIQRTEAFF
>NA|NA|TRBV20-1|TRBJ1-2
TGCAGTGCTAACAGCAGGAACCTCAATGGCTACACCTTC
CSANSRNLNGYTF
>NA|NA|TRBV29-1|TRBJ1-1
TGCAGCGTGGACTGGAACACTGAAGCTTTCTTT
CSVDWNTEAFF
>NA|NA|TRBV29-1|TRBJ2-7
TGCAGCGTTATCTGGACAGCAGACTACGAGCAGTACTTC
CSVIWTADYEQYF
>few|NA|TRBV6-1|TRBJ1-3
TGTGCCAGCAGCCTTAGTCCCGTACAGCCTTACTCTGGAAACACCATATATTTT
CASSLSPVQPYSGNTIYF
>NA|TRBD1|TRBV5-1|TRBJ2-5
TGCGCCAGCAGCCGCAGGGGGACCCAAGAGACCCAGTACTTC
CASSRRGTQETQYF
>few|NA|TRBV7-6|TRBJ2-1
TGTGCCAGCAGCTTAGCACTTGGGGCCAAGCGAAATGAGCAGTTCTTC
CASSLALGAKRNEQFF
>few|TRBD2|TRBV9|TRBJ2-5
TGTGCCAGCAGCGTAGATCCCCTAGTCGAGCGGGAGGGCCCGGGGGAGACCCAGTACTTC
CASSVDPLVEREGPGETQYF
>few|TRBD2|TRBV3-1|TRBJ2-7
TGTGCCAGCAGCCTCGGACTAGAAGGCTACGAGCAGTACTTC
CASSLGLEGYEQYF
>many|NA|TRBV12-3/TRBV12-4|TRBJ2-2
TGTGCCAGCAGTTTAGTACACACCGGGGAGCTGTTTTTT
CASSLVHTGELFF
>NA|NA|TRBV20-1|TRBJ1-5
TGCAGTGCTAGCGGGGCAATTAGCAATCAGCCCCAGCATTTT
CSASGAISNQPQHF
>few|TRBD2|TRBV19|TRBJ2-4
TGTGCCAGTAGTACCCCCAGCGGGAGGGCCGTAAACATTCAGTACTTC
CASSTPSGRAVNIQYF
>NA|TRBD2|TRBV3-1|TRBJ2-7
TGTGCCAGCAGCCGCGGGGGACTTACCCCCTACGAGCAGTACTTC
CASSRGGLTPYEQYF
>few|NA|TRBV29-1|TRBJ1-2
TGCAGCGTTGCCGGGAGCTATGGCTACACCTTC
CSVAGSYGYTF
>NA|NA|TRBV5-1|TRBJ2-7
TGCGCCAGCAGCCGGGGCCAAGGGGATATACTCGAGCAGTACTTC
CASSRGQGDILEQYF
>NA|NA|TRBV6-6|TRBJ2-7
TGTGCCAGCACTCCCGACCCAGCCTACGAGCAGTACTTC
CASTPDPAYEQYF
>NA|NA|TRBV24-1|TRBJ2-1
TGTGCCACCAGTGGGTCCACAGGGCGGTATGAGCAGTTCTTC
CATSGSTGRYEQFF
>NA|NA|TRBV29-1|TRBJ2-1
TGCAGCGTTCTACTAGGCTCCTACAATGAGCAGTTCTTC
CSVLLGSYNEQFF
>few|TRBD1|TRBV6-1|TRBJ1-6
TGTGCCAGCAGTCCCGGGACAGGGGACGATTCACCCCTCCACTTT
CASSPGTGDDSPLHF
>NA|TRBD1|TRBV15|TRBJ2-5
TGTGCCACCAGCAACTTTCCAGGGGGTGTAGGAGAGACCCAGTACTTC
CATSNFPGGVGETQYF
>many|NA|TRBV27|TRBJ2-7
TGTGCCAGCAGTTTATTCGGCGGGGCCTACGAGCAGTACTTC
CASSLFGGAYEQYF
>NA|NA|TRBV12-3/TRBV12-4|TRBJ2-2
TGTGCCAGCAGTTCCCGACTTTTGGGCGGGGAGCTGTTTTTT
CASSSRLLGGELFF
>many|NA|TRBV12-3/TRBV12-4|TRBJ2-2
TGTGCCAGCAGGCGAAACACCGGGGAGCTGTTTTTT
CASRRNTGELFF
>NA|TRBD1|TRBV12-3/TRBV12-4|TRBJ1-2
TGTGCCAGCAGTTTAGCCGCGACAGGGGGCTATGGCTACACCTTC
CASSLAATGGYGYTF
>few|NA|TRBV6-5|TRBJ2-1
TGTGCCAGCAGTTACTCTGGCACTGAGCAGTTCTTC
CASSYSGTEQFF
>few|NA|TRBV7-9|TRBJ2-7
TGTGCCAGCAGCCCTACAGGGGCGGGGGAGCAGTACTTC
CASSPTGAGEQYF
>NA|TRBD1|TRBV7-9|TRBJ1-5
TGTGCCAGCAGCTTAGGCCGAACAGGGGAGGATCAGCCCCAGCATTTT
CASSLGRTGEDQPQHF
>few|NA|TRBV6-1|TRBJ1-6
TGTGCCAGCAGTCCCGGGGGGGCCTCCTCTAATTCACCCCTCCACTTT
CASSPGGASSNSPLHF
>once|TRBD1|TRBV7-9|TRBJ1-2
TGTGCCAGCAGCCTCCGGGACAGGGGCGCAGGCTACACCTTC
CASSLRDRGAGYTF
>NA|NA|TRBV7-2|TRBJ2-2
TGTGCCAGCAGCTTAGCGACAGGTTTGGGGGACACCGGGGAGCTGTTTTTT
CASSLATGLGDTGELFF
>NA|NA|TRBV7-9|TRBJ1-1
TGTGCCAGCAGAATTAGGGCTGGGGTCTCGGTGAACACTGAAGCTTTCTTT
CASRIRAGVSVNTEAFF
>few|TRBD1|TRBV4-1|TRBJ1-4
TGCGCCAGCAGCCCAGTACAGGGGGCCGTAGGTGAAAAACTGTTTTTT
CASSPVQGAVGEKLFF
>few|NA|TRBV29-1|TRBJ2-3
TGCAGCGTTGAAGATAGGGCCACAGATACGCAGTATTTT
CSVEDRATDTQYF
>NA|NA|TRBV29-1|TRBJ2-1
TGCAGCGTAATCCGGGCCCCCCACAATGAGCAGTTCTTC
CSVIRAPHNEQFF
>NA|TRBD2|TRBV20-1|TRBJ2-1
TGCAGTGCTAGAGATGGCGGGGGCTCCTACAATGAGCAGTTCTTC
CSARDGGGSYNEQFF
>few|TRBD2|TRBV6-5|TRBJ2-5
TGTGCCAGCAGTTTGGGAGGGCTTCAAGAGACCCAGTACTTC
CASSLGGLQETQYF
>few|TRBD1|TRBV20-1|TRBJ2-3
TGCAGTGCTAGCCCACAGGGGTATAGGGCAGATACGCAGTATTTT
CSASPQGYRADTQYF
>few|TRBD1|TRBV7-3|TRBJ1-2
TGTGCCAGCAGCTTTGGGACAGGCGTCTATGGCTACACCTTC
CASSFGTGVYGYTF